This record covers a single TCR beta chain. Its target is not known. V was clipped by 3 bases and J by 4 bases, with 13 bases between them. Germline CDR1 reads LNHDA; CDR2 reads SQIVND (reference sequence). The CDR3 spans 16 residues. The assay was immunoSEQ multiplex PCR, and TCRdb's table has in-frame clones only and misses some. Of some 80,000 clones in the sample, 84% were seen once. The sample comes from a study of radiotherapy plus CTLA-4 blockade in lung cancer. On the study more broadly: For roughly 19% of patients, objective responses occurred, and about 33% had disease control. The study, taken as a whole, reports: Peripheral blood showed expansion of tumor-derived TCR clones after radiotherapy and ipilimumab.

This receptor was identified in a human donor with non-small cell lung cancer who had stable disease on radiotherapy plus ipilimumab. The rearrangement joins TRBV19 to TRBJ2-6, with D possibly TRBD1 on 5 matching bases. The sample was peripheral blood, taken from a patient treated with radiotherapy plus ipilimumab. In nucleotides, the CDR3 is TGTGCCAGTAGTATTCGGACAAGCCCGGGGGCCAACGTCCTGACTTTC. This gives the protein CASSIRTSPGANVLTF.